A selection of T cell receptor beta chains follows, all from one sample in a study of T cell repertoires in cytomegalovirus infection. TCRdb redid the calling of the reads with MiXCR, one entry per CDR3 protein. Here the sample spans 200,000 or so distinct CDR3 sequences, 35% to 40% being singletons. These receptors lack a known antigen. The specimen was CD8+ T cells from cultured PBMCs, collected from culture after CMV antigen stimulation. All receptors come from a human donor in good health (CMV status not recorded). Some clones in this sample may be carry-over from other donors' samples. The CDR3 runs from the conserved cysteine through the conserved F or W. The order of the fields is J gene, clone size, V gene, D gene, CDR3 protein, CDR3 DNA. D genes are given only for firm matches. Only part of the rows carry a size: once, few, many, or a class if the clone is expanded.

>TRBJ2-7|.|TRBV28|TRBD2
CASSAPREGQNEQYF
TGTGCCAGCAGTGCCCCCCGGGAGGGCCAGAACGAGCAGTACTTC
>TRBJ2-7|.|TRBV7-2|.
CASSYNSYEQYF
TGTGCCAGCAGCTACAACTCCTACGAGCAGTACTTC
>TRBJ2-1|.|TRBV7-6|.
CASSPVIGVGEQFF
TGTGCCAGCAGCCCCGTTATAGGGGTTGGTGAGCAGTTCTTC
>TRBJ2-1|few|TRBV2|TRBD1
CASIIGTGRRYNEQFF
TGTGCCAGCATTATAGGGACAGGGCGTCGGTACAATGAGCAGTTCTTC
>TRBJ2-7|many|TRBV7-8|.
CASSFTGNFTYEQYF
TGTGCCAGCAGCTTCACAGGGAACTTTACCTACGAGCAGTACTTC
>TRBJ2-7|many|TRBV19|.
CASTAGSGVSYEQYF
TGTGCCAGTACCGCGGGTAGCGGAGTTTCTTACGAGCAGTACTTC
>TRBJ2-7|.|TRBV7-9|TRBD2
CASSPLTGGSSEQYF
TGTGCCAGCAGCCCTTTAACGGGAGGGTCTTCCGAGCAGTACTTC
>TRBJ1-5|few|TRBV20-1|.
CSARPSFDRSSPQHF
TGCAGTGCTAGACCCTCTTTTGACAGATCGTCGCCCCAGCATTTT
>TRBJ2-6|few|TRBV5-4|.
CASSLLSGTGANVLTF
TGTGCCAGCAGCTTGCTCTCCGGGACTGGGGCCAACGTCCTGACTTTC
>TRBJ1-4|many|TRBV7-2|TRBD1
CASSVGQGVTNEKLFF
TGTGCCAGCAGCGTCGGACAGGGGGTCACTAATGAAAAACTGTTTTTT
>TRBJ2-2|many|TRBV7-8|TRBD1
CASSLALRGTGELFF
TGTGCCAGCAGCTTGGCACTCAGGGGGACCGGGGAGCTGTTTTTT
>TRBJ2-1|.|TRBV29-1|.
CSVEQPLTYNEQFF
TGCAGCGTTGAACAGCCACTTACCTACAATGAGCAGTTCTTC
>TRBJ2-3|.|TRBV7-9|TRBD1
CASSLEGDRATDTQYF
TGTGCCAGCAGCTTAGAGGGCGACAGGGCAACAGATACGCAGTATTTT
>TRBJ2-2|.|TRBV24-1|TRBD2
CATSDNPELAGTNTGELFF
TGTGCCACCAGTGATAACCCCGAGCTAGCGGGGACGAACACCGGGGAGCTGTTTTTT
>TRBJ1-2|.|TRBV4-2|.
CASSLRTTNYGYTF
TGTGCCAGCAGCCTTCGCACCACTAACTATGGCTACACCTTC
>TRBJ2-7|.|TRBV6-2/TRBV6-3|.
CASSKVLALSYEQYF
TGTGCCAGCAGTAAGGTACTAGCTCTATCCTACGAGCAGTACTTC
>TRBJ2-5|.|TRBV27|.
CASSLGPRPGETQYF
TGTGCCAGCAGTTTAGGGCCCCGTCCGGGAGAGACCCAGTACTTC
>TRBJ2-7|few|TRBV6-5|TRBD2
CASSPGRGGGYEQYF
TGTGCCAGCAGTCCCGGGAGGGGCGGCGGCTACGAGCAGTACTTC
>TRBJ2-1|few|TRBV7-3|TRBD2
CASSYLAGGPNEQFF
TGTGCCAGCAGCTATCTAGCGGGAGGGCCCAATGAGCAGTTCTTC
>TRBJ1-5|few|TRBV28|TRBD1
CASSFHLSEGATQPQHF
TGTGCCAGCAGTTTTCATCTTTCCGAGGGGGCGACTCAGCCCCAGCATTTT
>TRBJ2-3|.|TRBV7-8|TRBD2
CASSGRLAGVEDTQYF
TGTGCCAGCAGCGGACGACTAGCGGGAGTTGAAGATACGCAGTATTTT
>TRBJ2-1|once|TRBV4-2|TRBD2
CASSPRASGVSSYNEQFF
TGTGCCAGCAGCCCCCGGGCTAGCGGGGTAAGCTCCTACAATGAGCAGTTCTTC
>TRBJ1-1|.|TRBV7-9|TRBD1
CASSFPDRENTEAFF
TGTGCCAGCAGCTTCCCGGACAGGGAGAACACTGAAGCTTTCTTT